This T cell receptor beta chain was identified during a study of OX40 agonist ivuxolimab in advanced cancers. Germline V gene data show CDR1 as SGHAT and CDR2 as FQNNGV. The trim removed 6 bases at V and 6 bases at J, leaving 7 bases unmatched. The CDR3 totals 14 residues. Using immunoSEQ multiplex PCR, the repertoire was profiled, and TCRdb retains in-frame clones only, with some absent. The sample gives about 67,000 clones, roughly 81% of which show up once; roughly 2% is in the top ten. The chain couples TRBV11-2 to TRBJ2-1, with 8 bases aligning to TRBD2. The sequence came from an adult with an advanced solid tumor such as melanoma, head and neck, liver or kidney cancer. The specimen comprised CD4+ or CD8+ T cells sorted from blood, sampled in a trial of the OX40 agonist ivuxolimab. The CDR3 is CASRSGRSGNEQFF. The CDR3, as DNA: TGTGCCAGCAGGAGCGGGAGATCGGGCAATGAGCAGTTCTTC. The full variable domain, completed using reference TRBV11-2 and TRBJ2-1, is EAGVAQSPRYKIIEKRQSVAFWCNPISGHATLYWYQQILGQGPKLLIQFQNNGVVDDSQLPKDRFSAERLKGVDSTLKIQPAKLEDSAVYLCASRSGRSGNEQFFGPGTRLTVL.